The T cell receptor beta chain described here comes from a study of shared clonotypes between healthy human individuals. CDR1 and CDR2 from the germline V gene are SQVTM and ANQGSEA. The ends were cut back, 5 bases at V and 5 bases at J, with 18 bases in the middle. This CDR3 comprises 14 residues. The data were produced by immunoSEQ multiplex PCR, yet TCRdb's version contains in-frame clones alone and is incomplete. The table lists around 1.1 million clones, 78% of them singletons. The receptor was isolated from a man between 18 and 29 years old in good health. Some clones in this sample may be carry-over from other donors' samples. The chain carries TRBV29-1 and TRBJ2-5; TRBD1 might be the D (5 bases). The sequenced material came from memory CD4+ T cells from PBMCs. Subset described: CD45RA-negative fraction. The CDR3 sequence: CSVRVTERGETQYF. The CDR3 nucleotides read TGCAGCGTTAGGGTCACGGAAAGGGGTGAGACCCAGTACTTC.